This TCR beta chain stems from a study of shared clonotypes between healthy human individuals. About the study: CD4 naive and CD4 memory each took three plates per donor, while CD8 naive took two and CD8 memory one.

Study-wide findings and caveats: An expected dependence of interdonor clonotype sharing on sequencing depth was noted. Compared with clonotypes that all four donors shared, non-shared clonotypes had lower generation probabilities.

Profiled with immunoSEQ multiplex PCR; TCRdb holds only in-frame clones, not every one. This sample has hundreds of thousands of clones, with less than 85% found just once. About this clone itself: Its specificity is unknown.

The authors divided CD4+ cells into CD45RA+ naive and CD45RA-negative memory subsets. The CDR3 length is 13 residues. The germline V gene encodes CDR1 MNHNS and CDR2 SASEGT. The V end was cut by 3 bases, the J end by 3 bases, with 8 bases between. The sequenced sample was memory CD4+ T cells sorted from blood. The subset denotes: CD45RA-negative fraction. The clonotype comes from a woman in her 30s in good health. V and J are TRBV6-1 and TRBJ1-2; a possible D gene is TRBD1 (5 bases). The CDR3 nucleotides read TGTGCCAGCAGTGACTCAGGGTACTATGGCTACACCTTC. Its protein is CASSDSGYYGYTF.